This note documents a single T cell receptor beta chain sequence. Its antigen is undetermined. The CDR3 consists of 14 residues. After removal of 5 bases from V and 5 bases from J, the junction contained 9 bases not matched to a gene. CDR1 SGHVS and CDR2 FQNEAQ come from the germline V gene. These data are taken from a study of siplizumab effects on memory and regulatory T cells. Overall study results and limits: Most proliferating CD4+ or CD8+ clones, roughly 80-96%, had no naive or memory assignment. Mappable alloreactive CD4+ clones came from Treg cells roughly 65% of the time on average with siplizumab, against under 30% in controls.

The assay covered roughly 97,000 TCR templates per sample. Repertoires were generated with immunoSEQ multiplex PCR, while TCRdb's copy carries only in-frame clones and drops some. There are 85,000 or so clones in the sample; 85% to 95% occur only once, and 18% lies in the top ten. The sequencing input was CD8+ T cells sorted from blood. The TCR was taken from a human donor in good health. V is TRBV7-8 and J is TRBJ2-7; 7 nucleotides align to TRBD1. CDR3 loop: CASSTDRETDEQYF. CDR3 DNA sequence: TGTGCCAGCAGCACCGACAGGGAAACAGACGAGCAGTACTTC.